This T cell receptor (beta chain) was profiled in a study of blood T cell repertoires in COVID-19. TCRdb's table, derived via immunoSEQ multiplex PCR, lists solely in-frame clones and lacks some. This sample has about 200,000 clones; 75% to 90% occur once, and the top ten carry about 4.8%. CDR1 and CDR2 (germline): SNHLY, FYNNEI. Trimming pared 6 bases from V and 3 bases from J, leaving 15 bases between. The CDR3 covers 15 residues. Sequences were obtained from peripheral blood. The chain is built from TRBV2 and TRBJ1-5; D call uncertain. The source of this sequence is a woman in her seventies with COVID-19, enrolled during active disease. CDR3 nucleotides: TGTGCCAGCAGGCCCGGGGATAAGAACAATCAGCCCCAGCATTTT. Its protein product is CASRPGDKNNQPQHF.